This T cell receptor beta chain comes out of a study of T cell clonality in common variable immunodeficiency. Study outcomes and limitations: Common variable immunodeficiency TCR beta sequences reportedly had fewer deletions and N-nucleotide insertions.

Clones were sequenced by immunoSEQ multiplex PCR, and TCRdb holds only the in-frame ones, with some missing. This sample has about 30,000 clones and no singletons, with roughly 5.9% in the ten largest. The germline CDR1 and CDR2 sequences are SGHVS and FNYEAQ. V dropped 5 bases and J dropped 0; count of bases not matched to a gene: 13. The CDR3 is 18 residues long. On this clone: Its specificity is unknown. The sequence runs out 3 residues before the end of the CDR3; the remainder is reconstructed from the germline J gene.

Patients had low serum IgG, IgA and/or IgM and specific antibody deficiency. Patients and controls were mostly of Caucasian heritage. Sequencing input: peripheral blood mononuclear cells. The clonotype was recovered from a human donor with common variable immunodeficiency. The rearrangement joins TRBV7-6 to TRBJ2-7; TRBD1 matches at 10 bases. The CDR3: CASSPAGQGFPTSYEQYF. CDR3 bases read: TGTGCCAGCAGCCCCGCGGGACAGGGGTTTCCGACCTCCTACGAG.